This T cell receptor beta chain was documented in a study of T cell repertoires in cytomegalovirus infection. About the study: CMV infection and matching HLA type were both indicated by public TCR beta signatures.

CDR1 is DFQATT, CDR2 SNEGSKA, per germline (reference sequence). V was pared by 6 bases and J by 4 bases, with 12 bases between. The length of the CDR3 is 12 residues. This clonotype was seen more than once but under ten times. What it binds is not known. TCRdb fed the reads into MiXCR, producing one record per CDR3 protein. The sample holds 400,000 to 550,000 distinct CDR3 sequences, roughly 12% seen once. General study results and limits: There were carriers of CMV plus the relevant HLA, and cumulative public TCR beta family frequency identified them. What dominated the ex vivo response were HLA-C-restricted CMV-specific TCR beta clonotypes.

This clonotype was sampled from a human donor in good health (CMV status not recorded). Some clones in this sample may be carry-over from other donors' samples. The V and J genes are TRBV20-1 and TRBJ2-5; D is undetermined. The sequencing sample was made of PBMCs. DNA for the CDR3: TGCAGTGCCCGAGGCCCGGCAGAGACCCAGTACTTC. Amino acid sequence: CSARGPAETQYF.